Here is one T cell receptor beta chain with its context. Antigen unknown. V lost 1 base and J 9 bases, leaving 15 bases between the germline ends. In germline, CDR1 is SGHNT, CDR2 YYREEE (reference sequence). The CDR3 runs 14 residues. The record originates from a study of CD8+ T cells in alopecia areata. Overall study: Tofacitinib ran for 6 to 18 months before 6 months off drug.

As the sequencing template, cDNA was produced by extracting RNA and reverse transcribing it. Assay: immunoSEQ multiplex PCR; the TCRdb copy retains only in-frame clones and omits some. The sample shows around 250,000 clones, roughly two thirds of them seen only once. Study-wide results and caveats: Lesional scalp displayed greater clonality than normal scalp, most notably in alopecia totalis/universalis.

Peripheral blood and lesional scalp punch biopsies came from alopecia areata patients. This chain uses TRBV5-4 with TRBJ2-3; possibly TRBD1 or TRBD2 for D (5 bases each). The specimen comprised CD4+ T cells sorted from blood, sampled at week 0. The source is a human donor with alopecia areata. In nucleotides, the CDR3 is TGTGCCAGCAGCTTGCGAGGGGCTGCACACACGCAGTATTTT. Translated, it gives CASSLRGAAHTQYF. The variable domain in full, with the rest retrieved from reference TRBV5-4 and TRBJ2-3, is ETGVTQSPTHLIKTRGQQVTLRCSSQSGHNTVSWYQQALGQGPQFIFQYYREEENGRGNFPPRFSGLQFPNYSSELNVNALELDDSALYLCASSLRGAAHTQYFGPGTRLTVL.